This T cell receptor beta chain derives from a study of PD-L1 blockade in urothelial cancer. Across the study: Male patients with bladder-origin urothelial cancer numbered about 90% of the roughly 30. Blood gave a median roughly 140,000 T cells.

Sequencing used immunoSEQ multiplex PCR; TCRdb keeps in-frame clones, though not all of them. Of about 15,000 clones in the sample, 85% to 90% were seen once. Regarding the study as a whole: Better progression-free and overall survival followed lower pretreatment blood clonality.

V was pared by 0 bases and J by 6 bases, with 8 bases between. The CDR3 runs to 13 residues. Looked up from germline, CDR1 is MGHRA and CDR2 is YSYEKL. In the case of this clone: Its antigen is as yet unknown.

Sample: PBMCs, taken around atezolizumab (anti-PD-L1) treatment. The TCR comes from a man between 70 and 80 years old with urothelial cancer. The chain uses TRBV4-1 and TRBJ1-1; no reliable D call. The CDR3 DNA reads as TGCGCCAGCAGCCAAGAACCGAGAGCTGAAGCTTTCTTT. Its translation is CASSQEPRAEAFF.